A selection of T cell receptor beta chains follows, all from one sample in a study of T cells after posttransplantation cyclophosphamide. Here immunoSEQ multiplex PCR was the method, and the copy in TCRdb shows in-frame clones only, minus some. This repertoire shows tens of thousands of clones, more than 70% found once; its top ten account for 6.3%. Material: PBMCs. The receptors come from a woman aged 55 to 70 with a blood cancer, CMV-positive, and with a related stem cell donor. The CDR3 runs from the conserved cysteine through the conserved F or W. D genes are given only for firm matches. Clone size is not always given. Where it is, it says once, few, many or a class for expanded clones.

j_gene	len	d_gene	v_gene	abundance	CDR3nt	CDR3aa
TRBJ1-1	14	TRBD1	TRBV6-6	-	TGTGCCAGCAGTTACCAAGACAGGGGGCGGGGAGCTTTCTTT	CASSYQDRGRGAFF
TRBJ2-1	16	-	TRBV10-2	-	TGCGCCAGCTCTGGTCGGGGAATGGTTGTGAGGAATGAGCAGTTCTTC	CASSGRGMVVRNEQFF
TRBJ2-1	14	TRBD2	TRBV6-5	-	TGTGCCAGCAGTTATAGGGAGGGCCGGTATGAGCAGTTCTTC	CASSYREGRYEQFF
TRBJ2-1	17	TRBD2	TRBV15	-	TGTGCCACCAGCAGTTGGACCGGGACTAGCGTTTACAATGAGCAGTTCTTC	CATSSWTGTSVYNEQFF
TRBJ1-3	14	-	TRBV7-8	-	TGTGCCAGCAGCTTACGGGGTACTGGAAACACCATATATTTT	CASSLRGTGNTIYF
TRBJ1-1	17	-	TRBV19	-	TGTGCCAGTAGCGTAGGGGCGGTGCAACCGGGAGGCACTGAAGCTTTCTTT	CASSVGAVQPGGTEAFF
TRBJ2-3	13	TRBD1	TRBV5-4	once	TGTGCCAGCACCTCGACAGGGACAGATACGCAGTATTTT	CASTSTGTDTQYF
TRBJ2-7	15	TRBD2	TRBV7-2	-	TGTGCCAGCAGCTTAGCGGCTAGCGGGTCCTACGAGCAGTACTTC	CASSLAASGSYEQYF
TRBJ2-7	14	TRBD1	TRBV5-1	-	TGCGCCAGCAGAAGACAGGGGGGAGTCGACGAGCAGTACTTC	CASRRQGGVDEQYF
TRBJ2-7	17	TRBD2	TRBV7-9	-	TGTGCCAGCAGCCCTGGACTAGCGGGAGGGGCGAGGGACGAGCAGTACTTC	CASSPGLAGGARDEQYF
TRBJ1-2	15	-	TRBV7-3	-	TGTGCCAGCAGCTTAAATGGGCAGGGACTCGTCGGCTACACCTTC	CASSLNGQGLVGYTF
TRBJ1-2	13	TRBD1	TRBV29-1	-	TGCAGCCGAAGGGGGCGCAAGGACTATGGCTACACCTTC	CSRRGRKDYGYTF
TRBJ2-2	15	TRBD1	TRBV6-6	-	TGTGCCAGCAGCGGACAGGGCGTAAACACCGGGGAGCTGTTTTTT	CASSGQGVNTGELFF
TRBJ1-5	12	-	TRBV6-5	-	TGTGCCAGCAGTCCACGGGGGCAGCCCCAGCATTTT	CASSPRGQPQHF
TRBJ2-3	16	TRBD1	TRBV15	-	TGTGCCACCAGCACACCCCCGGGACAGGGATCAGATACGCAGTATTTT	CATSTPPGQGSDTQYF
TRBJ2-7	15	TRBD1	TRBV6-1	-	TGTGCCAGCAGTGACGCGACAGGGGGCAAAGACGAGCAGTACTTC	CASSDATGGKDEQYF
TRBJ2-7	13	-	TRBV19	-	TGTGCCAGTAGTTGGGCACCATGGTACGAGCAGTACTTC	CASSWAPWYEQYF
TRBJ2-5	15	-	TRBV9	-	TGTGCCAGCAGCGTAGCTCCGGGAGAGGGAGAGACCCAGTACTTC	CASSVAPGEGETQYF
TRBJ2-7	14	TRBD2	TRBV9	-	TGTGCCAGCAGCGTAGGATGGGGACTAGCGGGATTGTACTTC	CASSVGWGLAGLYF
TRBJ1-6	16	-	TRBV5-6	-	TGTGCCAGCAGCTTGGGGGGACTGCTCTTTAATTCACCCCTCCACTTT	CASSLGGLLFNSPLHF
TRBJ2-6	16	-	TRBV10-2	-	TGCGCCAGCAGCCCAGACAGGTTCTCTGGGGCCAACGTCCTGACTTTC	CASSPDRFSGANVLTF
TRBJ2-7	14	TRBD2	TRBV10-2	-	TGCGCCAGCAGAGCCGGGACTACATCCTACGAGCAGTACTTC	CASRAGTTSYEQYF
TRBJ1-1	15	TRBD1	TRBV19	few	TGTGCCAGCCACAACGCCCGACAGGGTCACACTGAAGCTTTCTTT	CASHNARQGHTEAFF
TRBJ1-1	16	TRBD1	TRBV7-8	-	TGTGCCAGCAGCTTATCCCCCTCGACAGGGCGCACTGAAGCTTTCTTT	CASSLSPSTGRTEAFF
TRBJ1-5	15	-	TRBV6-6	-	TGTGCCAGCAGCCTACAACAGGGTGGGAATCAGCCCCAGCATTTT	CASSLQQGGNQPQHF
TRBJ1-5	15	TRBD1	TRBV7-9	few	TGTGCCAGCAGCTTGGGGACAGGGGTCAATCAGCCCCAGCATTTT	CASSLGTGVNQPQHF
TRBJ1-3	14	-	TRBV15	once	TGTGCCACCAGCAGGGACAGCTCTGGAAACACCATATATTTT	CATSRDSSGNTIYF
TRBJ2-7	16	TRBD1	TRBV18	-	TGTGCCAGCTCACCTCGGGACAGGGTTGGAACCTACGAGCAGTACTTC	CASSPRDRVGTYEQYF
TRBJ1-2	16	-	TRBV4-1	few	TGCGCCAGCAGCCAAGTATATCCGGACACACACTATGGCTACACCTTC	CASSQVYPDTHYGYTF
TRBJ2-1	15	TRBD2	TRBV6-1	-	TGTGCCAGCAGTGGACTAGCGAATTCCTACAATGAGCAGTTCTTC	CASSGLANSYNEQFF
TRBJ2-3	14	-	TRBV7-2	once	TGTGCCAGCAGCTTAGCGGGAGGAATAGATACGCAGTATTTT	CASSLAGGIDTQYF
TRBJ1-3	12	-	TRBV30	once	TGTGCCTGGAGTGCTCCTGGAAACACCATATATTTT	CAWSAPGNTIYF
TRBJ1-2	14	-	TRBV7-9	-	TGTGCCAGCAGCTTAAAAGCCCCTCCCTATGGCTACACCTTC	CASSLKAPPYGYTF
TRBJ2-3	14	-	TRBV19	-	TGTGCCAGTTGGTCGCCTAGCGGCACAGATACGCAGTATTTT	CASWSPSGTDTQYF
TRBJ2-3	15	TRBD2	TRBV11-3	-	TGTGCCAGCAGTTTAAGGACTAGCGGCACAGATACGCAGTATTTT	CASSLRTSGTDTQYF
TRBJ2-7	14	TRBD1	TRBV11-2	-	TGTGCCAGCAGCTCCGTGACAGGGGAACGTGAGCAGTACTTC	CASSSVTGEREQYF
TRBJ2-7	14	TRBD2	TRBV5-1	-	TGCGCCAGCAGCCCGTTAGCGGGAGCCTACGAGCAGTACTTC	CASSPLAGAYEQYF
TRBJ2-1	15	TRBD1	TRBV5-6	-	TGTGCCAGCAGCTTACGAGGACAGGGCTACAATGAGCAGTTCTTC	CASSLRGQGYNEQFF
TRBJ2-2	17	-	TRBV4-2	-	TGTGCCAGCAGCCAAGATTCGTGGACCGCGGGTCCCGGGGAGCTGTTTTTT	CASSQDSWTAGPGELFF
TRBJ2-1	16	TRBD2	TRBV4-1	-	TGCGCCAGCAGCCCGGGGACTAGCGGACCCTACAATGAGCAGTTCTTC	CASSPGTSGPYNEQFF
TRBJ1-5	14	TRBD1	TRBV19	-	TGTGCCAGTAGGCCCGGGACAGGGGCTCAGCCCCAGCATTTT	CASRPGTGAQPQHF
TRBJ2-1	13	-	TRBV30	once	TGTGCCTGGAGTGCCTTACTTTACAATGAGCAGTTCTTC	CAWSALLYNEQFF
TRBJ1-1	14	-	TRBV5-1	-	TGCGCCAGCAGCTTGTTATTACAGGAGAGTGAAGCTTTCTTT	CASSLLLQESEAFF
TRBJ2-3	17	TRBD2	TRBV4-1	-	TGCGCCAGCAGCCAAGATCGAACTAGCGAATTCACAGATACGCAGTATTTT	CASSQDRTSEFTDTQYF
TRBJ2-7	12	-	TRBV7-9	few	TGTGCCAGCAGCCGGGGAGTTTACGAGCAGTACTTC	CASSRGVYEQYF
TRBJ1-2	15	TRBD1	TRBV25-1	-	TGTGCCAGCAGTGATTACAGGGGGCGTAACTATGGCTACACCTTC	CASSDYRGRNYGYTF
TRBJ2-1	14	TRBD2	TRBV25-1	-	TGTGCCAGCAGTATGGCGGGAGGGTCCAATGAGCAGTTCTTC	CASSMAGGSNEQFF
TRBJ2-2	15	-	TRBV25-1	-	TGTGCCAGCAGTGAAAGGGGAGGGGGGCCCTGGGAGCTGTTTTTT	CASSERGGGPWELFF
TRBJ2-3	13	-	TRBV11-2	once	TGTGCCAGCAGCTTAGGGACAGCAGATACGCAGTATTTT	CASSLGTADTQYF
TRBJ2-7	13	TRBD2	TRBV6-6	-	TGTGCCACTTCGACTAGCGGGAGCGGAGGGCAGTACTTC	CATSTSGSGGQYF
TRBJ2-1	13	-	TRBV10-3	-	TGTGCCACTAGGGGGTTGTTCTACAATGAGCAGTTCTTC	CATRGLFYNEQFF
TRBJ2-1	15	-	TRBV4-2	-	TGTGCCAGCAGCCAAGATGTATCTAGAGGGTATGAGCAGTTCTTC	CASSQDVSRGYEQFF
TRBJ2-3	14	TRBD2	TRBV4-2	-	TGTGCCAGCAGCCGTAGCGGGATTTTAGATACGCAGTATTTT	CASSRSGILDTQYF
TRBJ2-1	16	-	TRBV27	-	TGTGCCAGCAGTAACTCCGGGACACTCTCCTACAATGAGCAGTTCTTC	CASSNSGTLSYNEQFF
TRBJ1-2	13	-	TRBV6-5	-	TGTGCCAGCAAAGAGGACGGGGGCTATGGCTACACCTTC	CASKEDGGYGYTF
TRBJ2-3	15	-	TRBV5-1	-	TGCGCCAGCAGCCTCGGAGCGAGAACCACAGATACGCAGTATTTT	CASSLGARTTDTQYF
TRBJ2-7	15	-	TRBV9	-	TGTGCCAGCAGCCAAGCTCAAGGGGTCCCCTACGAGCAGTACTTC	CASSQAQGVPYEQYF
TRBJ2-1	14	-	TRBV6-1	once	TGTGCCAGCATCGTAATCCGGGATTCTCCCAAGCAGTTCTTC	CASIVIRDSPKQFF
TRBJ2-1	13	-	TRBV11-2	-	TGTGCCAGCAGTCCCCCGGGGTACAATGAGCAGTTCTTC	CASSPPGYNEQFF
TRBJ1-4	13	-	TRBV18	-	TGTGCCAGCTCACGAGGACAGAATGAAAAACTGTTTTTT	CASSRGQNEKLFF